This record concerns one TCR beta chain sequence. This clone was detected a few times. Which antigen it targets is not known. Nothing much larger sits one base from this clone, and base qualities are not available. For CDR1 and CDR2, the germline V gene lists LGHNA and YSLEER. There are 20 amino acids in the CDR3, from cysteine to phenylalanine inclusive. The read is trimmed to its CDR3 DNA, 60 bases read in frame from base 1. The junction shows trimming of 3 bases on V and 5 bases on J, and the gene matches do not reach 14 bases of it. The source of the sample is a study of beta chain features in type 1 diabetes (dated by TCRdb to 2017 to 2018). In terms of the full investigation: Mean age, gender distribution, total cell number and subset yield did not differ between patients and healthy donors. The study compared TCRB repertoires of sorted circulating CD4+ T cell subsets between recently diagnosed type 1 diabetes patients and matched healthy donors. A total of 107,917,701 sorted cells were examined across all samples, and a strong correlation was observed between cell number per subset and RNA yield. Regulatory and stem cell-like memory subsets were isolated from only 8 patients and about 8 healthy donors, whereas naive and central memory subsets came from all 30 or so donors.

The study at large found these results: Naive, central memory and regulatory TCRB repertoires appeared more similar among patients than among healthy donors. Shorter templates might be favored by PCR, yet because patient and control samples were amplified and corrected together, any such skew would affect both groups equally. HLA sub-analyses involved small numbers of individuals, so any influence of HLA type on TCRB rearrangement remained unresolved. Because cDNA was sequenced instead of genomic DNA, highly expressing activated cells could be over-represented, though the groups showed no difference in activation or CD3 levels. Type 1 diabetes patients showed a moderate but significant shortening of TCRB CDR3 length in all four CD4+ subsets. At VDJ recombination sites, type 1 diabetes patients had fewer insertions and more deleted nucleotides, which implies abnormalities in thymic rearrangement.

Each donor gave one peripheral blood draw, averaging approximately 110 mL, which was collected into heparinised tubes. Using a panel that included CD45RO, CCR7, CD25, CD127, CD95 and CD27, naive, central memory, regulatory and stem cell-like memory CD4+ T cells were sorted on a BD FACSAria II. Every sorted population had a purity above 98%. PBMCs were isolated right away by Lymphoprep density gradient centrifugation and were stained directly, without culture. Samples were stained and sorted in pairs, with one healthy donor and one patient per experiment, so that batch effects were minimized. All of the isolated RNA was reverse transcribed with the High Capacity cDNA Reverse Transcription Kit, so expressed TCRB transcripts were sequenced. Naive, central memory and regulatory T cell samples underwent deep immunoSEQ sequencing, averaging approximately 3.3 million total reads per sample. After sorted cells were lysed in RLT buffer, RNA was extracted with DNase-treated RNeasy Micro or Mini kits, with the choice depending on cell number. To prevent cross-contamination, every cell subset was processed on its own, while patient and healthy donor samples were processed together. The immunoSEQ multiplex PCR was used to amplify TCRB sequences from cDNA, generating 87-bp fragments that spanned the CDR3 region. Amplicons were sequenced on the Illumina HiSeq platform. For the original study's pipeline: Synthetic template baselines were used to correct PCR bias computationally, reads within Hamming distance 2 were collapsed together, and singletons that could not be merged were discarded. Reads were aligned against IMGT to assign V, D and J genes, CDR3 length and insertions or deletions at six rearrangement sites. Within each subset, clonotype counts were normalized to sorted cell number, after which true diversity and Gini coefficients were computed with the tcR R package. The overlap coefficient, calculated on TCRB nucleotide sequences, was used to quantify repertoire sharing. Out-of-frame TCRB sequences from naive cells were analyzed to stand in for the pre-selection repertoire. The source is immuneACCESS, and TCRdb retained only in-frame sequences with V and J called. Part of the clones is not carried over; for the studies checked, unresolved V genes explain less than half of this, and the remainder is unexplained. Clonal size and the V and J genes are those of that table, whereas D and trimming came from the DNA. In all, the sample holds 500,000 to 700,000 clones, and about 16% of those were seen once. The ten largest clones represent 0.093% of the sample.

The chain joins TRBV4-3 to TRBJ2-6, with TRBD1 identical over 12 junction bases. Sequenced input: naive CD4+ T cells from blood. The label giving this sample's cell subset or site can be read as: true naive CD4+ T cells. This receptor was taken from a man younger than 35 in good health. The DNA sequence is given as TGCGCCAGCAGCCAGTCCGGGACAGGGGGCACCTCTGGCCGGGCCAACGTCCTGACTTTC. Its translation is CASSQSGTGGTSGRANVLTF.